Sequencing of this TCR beta chain was carried out in a study of blood T cell repertoires in COVID-19. Across the study: Sites in the United States, Italy and Spain provided acute and convalescent COVID-19 samples. PBMCs, B-cell-depleted T cells, or T cells provided the cDNA or gDNA that made up the material.

Authors' processing steps: Reference gene primer amplification yielded estimated nucleated cell counts. Some clones are missing from TCRdb's copy, which holds only in-frame ones; the method was immunoSEQ multiplex PCR. From that table come the V and J calls and clone size; the DNA was used to work out D and trimming. The sample lists approximately 70,000 clones, 70% to 90% occurring once. CDR3 length equals 14 residues. From germline, CDR1 is SSHAT and CDR2 FNYEAQ (reference sequence). Comments on this clone: Relative to the germline gene, one junction end is altered; a read error may explain this.

The chain couples TRBV7-7 to TRBJ2-7, with 7 bases fitting TRBD1. The TCR comes from a woman older than 75 with active COVID-19. Sequenced: peripheral blood. The CDR3 protein is CASSPRQGPYEQYF. CDR3 nucleotide sequence: TGTGCTAGCAGCCCCCGACAGGGACCCTACGAGCAGTACTTC.